This T cell receptor beta chain originates from a study of T cell responses to AZD1222 COVID-19 vaccine (dated by TCRdb to the early 2020s). Regarding the complete study: A total of about 250 trial participants underwent TCR sequencing, of whom nearly 210 had received two doses of AZD1222 and about 26 had received two doses of the MenACWY control vaccine. Trial participants were enrolled by age into subgroups of 18-55, 56-69 and 70-plus years, and around 140, 26 and 57 TCR-sequenced participants, respectively, were included in these subgroups. The research as a whole found: The 56-69-year group was small, and its depth increase did not reach significance, likely because of low power. Spike-specific TCR breadth and depth rose significantly after two AZD1222 doses compared with day 0 and with MenACWY recipients. The whole spike protein was spanned by vaccine-associated CD4 TCRs, and dominant responses were seen in regions 160-218 and 743-854. Because no day 14 peak-response samples were available, repertoires were characterized only after the peak T cell response. Epitopes outside the regions mutated in the B.1.351 and B.1.1.7 variants were reportedly recognized by nearly half of the unique spike-specific TCRs. Participants were mostly white British and included more females than males, and it was suggested by the authors that clonal diversity may have been underestimated. Conclusions about previously exposed vaccinees are limited, since just five or six AZD1222 recipients were seropositive for SARS-CoV-2 at baseline.

Explained via the paper, the time point label denotes: about 28 days (+/-7) after the second vaccine dose. Because spike-specific TCR depth and breadth did not differ between the two schedules, AZD1222 recipients who got a second dose at roughly 4 weeks were pooled with those who got a second dose at roughly 12 weeks. Samples from vaccinated people were obtained from the UK trials COV001 and COV002, which included a single-blind randomized controlled phase 2/3 trial of AZD1222 (ChAdOx1 nCoV-19) in healthy adults. For TCRbeta chain sequencing, PBMC samples from trial participants were taken at day 0 and at day 28 after the second dose. A remark on this clone: Its antigen remains undetermined. No base qualities exist here, and no much larger clone lies one base off it.

The CDR3, cysteine through phenylalanine, is 15 amino acids long. Here the CDR3 DNA is all that survives: 45 bases in frame from base 1. Cut back by 0 bases and 4 bases, the V and J ends lie 12 bases apart. The germline V gene (reference sequence) specifies LGHDT as CDR1 and YNNKEL as CDR2. The CDR3 regions of human TCRbeta chains were analyzed by immunosequencing. The source study handled its data this way. TCRs in the repertoires were matched against a reference library of SARS-CoV-2-specific TCRs that had been generated with the MIRA antigen-specificity platform. Breadth was defined as the fraction of unique TCRs that were SARS-CoV-2-associated. Depth was defined as the fraction of total T cells that were SARS-CoV-2-associated. Using the MIRA data, each spike-specific TCR was mapped to the spike region that the TCR reacts to and placed in a CD4 or CD8 class. Log10-transformed breadth and depth values were compared by one-way ANOVA with Sidak's multiple comparisons tests. TCRdb mirrors the immuneACCESS table, restricted to in-frame sequences. Some clones are absent from its copies; in checked studies, under half trace to an unresolved V gene, and the reason for the others is unknown. D and trimming come from the DNA, and the V and J calls and clone size come from that table. The sample profile shows roughly 170,000 clones; 94% of them were found once. Jointly, the top ten make up about 1.5% of the sample.

The chain was built from TRBV3-1 (or the pseudogene TRBV3-2) and TRBJ1-1; possibly the D gene is TRBD1, per 6 matching bases. The input for sequencing was peripheral blood, taken 28 days after the second AZD1222 dose. The TCR originated in an adult who received the AZD1222 COVID-19 vaccine. The nucleotide sequence is TGTGCCAGCAGCCAAGATCGGGGGGCGGGCACTGAAGCTTTCTTT. It codes for CASSQDRGAGTEAFF.